The clone carrying this T cell receptor beta chain occurred a few times. The sample is drawn from a study of T-cell memory formation after mild COVID-19. The length of the CDR3 is 16 residues. Trimming took 4 bases from V and 8 from J, leaving 18 bases between them. Germline CDR1 reads MNHEY; CDR2 reads SVGAGI. MiXCR, applied by TCRdb to the 5' RACE reads, yields one record per CDR3 protein. The sample holds roughly 110,000 distinct CDR3 sequences; around 11% are singletons and the top ten take more than 25%. This chain connects TRBV6-5 to TRBJ1-6, with D possibly being TRBD1 (5 bases). The sequence was obtained from an adult woman who had mild COVID-19 (a few samples of this study predate the infection). Cell type and time point are not known. The specimen was PBMCs or a T cell subset sorted from them (not recorded which). Here the CDR3 reads CASSSWRQLTDSPLHF. The CDR3 DNA sequence: TGTGCCAGCAGTTCTTGGCGACAGTTAACGGATTCACCCCTCCACTTT.